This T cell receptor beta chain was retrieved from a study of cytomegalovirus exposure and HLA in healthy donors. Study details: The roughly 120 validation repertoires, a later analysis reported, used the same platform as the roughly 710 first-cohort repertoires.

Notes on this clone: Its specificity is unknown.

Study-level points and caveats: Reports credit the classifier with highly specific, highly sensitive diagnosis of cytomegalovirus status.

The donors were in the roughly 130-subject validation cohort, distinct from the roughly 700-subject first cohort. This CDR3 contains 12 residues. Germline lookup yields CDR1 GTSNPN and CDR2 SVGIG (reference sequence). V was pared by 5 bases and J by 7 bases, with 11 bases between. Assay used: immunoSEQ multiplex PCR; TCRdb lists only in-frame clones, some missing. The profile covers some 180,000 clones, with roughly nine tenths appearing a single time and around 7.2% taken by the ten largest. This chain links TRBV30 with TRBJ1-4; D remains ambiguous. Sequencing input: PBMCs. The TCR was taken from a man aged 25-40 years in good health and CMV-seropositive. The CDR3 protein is CAWGETGEKLFF. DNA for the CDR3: TGTGCCTGGGGTGAGACGGGTGAAAAACTGTTTTTT.